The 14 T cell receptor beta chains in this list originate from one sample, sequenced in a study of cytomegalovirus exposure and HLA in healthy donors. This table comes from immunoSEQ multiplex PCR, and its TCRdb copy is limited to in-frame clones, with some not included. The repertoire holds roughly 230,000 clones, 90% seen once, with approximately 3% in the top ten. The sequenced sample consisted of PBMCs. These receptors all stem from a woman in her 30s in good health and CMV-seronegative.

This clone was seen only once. The CDR3 nucleotides read TGTGCCAGCAGTGAAGGGGGGTCCTATGAGCAGTTCTTC. Amino acids: CASSEGGSYEQFF. The chain uses TRBV2 and TRBJ2-1; D possibly matches TRBD1 or TRBD2 (5 bases each). The V and J ends lost 1 base and 8 bases respectively, with 9 bases between them. The CDR3 extends over 13 amino acids. The V gene's germline CDR1 is SNHLY and CDR2 FYNNEI.

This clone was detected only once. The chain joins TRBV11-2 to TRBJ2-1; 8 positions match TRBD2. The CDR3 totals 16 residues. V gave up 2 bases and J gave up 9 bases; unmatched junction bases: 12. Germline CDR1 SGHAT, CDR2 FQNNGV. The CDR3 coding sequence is TGTGCCAGCAGCTTAATCGCCCCGGGACTAGTCACTGAGCAGTTCTTC. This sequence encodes CASSLIAPGLVTEQFF.

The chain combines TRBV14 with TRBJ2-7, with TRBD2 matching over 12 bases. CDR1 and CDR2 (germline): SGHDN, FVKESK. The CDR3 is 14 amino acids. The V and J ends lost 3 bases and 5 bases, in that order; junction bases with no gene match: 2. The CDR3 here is CASSHLAGGNEQYF. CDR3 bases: TGTGCCAGCAGCCACCTAGCGGGAGGGAACGAGCAGTACTTC.

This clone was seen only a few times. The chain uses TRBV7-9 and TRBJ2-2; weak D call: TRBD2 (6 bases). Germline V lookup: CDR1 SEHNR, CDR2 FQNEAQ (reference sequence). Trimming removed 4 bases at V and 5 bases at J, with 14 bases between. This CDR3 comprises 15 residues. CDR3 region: CASSSALAPTGELFF. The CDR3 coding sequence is TGTGCCAGCAGCTCGGCGCTAGCGCCTACCGGGGAGCTGTTTTTT.

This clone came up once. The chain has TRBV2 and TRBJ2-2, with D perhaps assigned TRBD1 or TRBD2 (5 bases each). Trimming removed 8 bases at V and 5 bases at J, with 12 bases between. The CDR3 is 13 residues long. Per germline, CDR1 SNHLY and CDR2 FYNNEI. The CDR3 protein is CASCDRLTGELFF. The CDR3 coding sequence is TGTGCCAGCTGCGACAGACTAACCGGGGAGCTGTTTTTT.

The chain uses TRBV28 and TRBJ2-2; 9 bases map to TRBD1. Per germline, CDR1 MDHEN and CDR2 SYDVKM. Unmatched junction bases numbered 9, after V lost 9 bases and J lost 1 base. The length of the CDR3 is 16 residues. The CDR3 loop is CASGLRDRENTGELFF. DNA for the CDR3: TGTGCCAGTGGCCTCCGGGACAGGGAGAACACCGGGGAGCTGTTTTTT.

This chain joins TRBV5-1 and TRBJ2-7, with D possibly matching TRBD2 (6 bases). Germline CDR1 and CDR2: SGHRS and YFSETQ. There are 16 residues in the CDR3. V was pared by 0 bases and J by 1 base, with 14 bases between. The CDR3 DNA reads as TGCGCCAGCAGCTTGGGTTCCTCTAGCGCTTCCTACGAGCAGTACTTC. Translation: CASSLGSSSASYEQYF.

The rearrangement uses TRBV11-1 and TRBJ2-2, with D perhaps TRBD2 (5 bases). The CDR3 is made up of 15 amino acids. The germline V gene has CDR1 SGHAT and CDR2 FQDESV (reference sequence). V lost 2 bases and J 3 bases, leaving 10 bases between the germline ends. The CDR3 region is CASSLNSGYTGELFF. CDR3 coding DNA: TGTGCCAGCAGCTTAAACTCGGGATACACCGGGGAGCTGTTTTTT.

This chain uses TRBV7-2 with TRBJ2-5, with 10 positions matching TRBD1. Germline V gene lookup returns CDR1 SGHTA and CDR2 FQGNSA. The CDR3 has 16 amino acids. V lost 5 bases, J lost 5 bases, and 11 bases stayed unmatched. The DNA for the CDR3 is TGTGCCAGCAGCCCCGGGATACGACAGGGGGCGGAGACCCAGTACTTC. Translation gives CASSPGIRQGAETQYF.

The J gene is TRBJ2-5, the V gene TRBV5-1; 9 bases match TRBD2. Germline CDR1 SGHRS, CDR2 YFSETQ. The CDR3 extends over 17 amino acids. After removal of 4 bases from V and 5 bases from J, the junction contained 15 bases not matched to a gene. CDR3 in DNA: TGCGCCAGCAGCCCCCGGGCTAGCGGGATTATTGCGGAGACCCAGTACTTC. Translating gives CASSPRASGIIAETQYF. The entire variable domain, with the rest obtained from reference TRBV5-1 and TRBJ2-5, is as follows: KAGVTQTPRYLIKTRGQQVTLSCSPISGHRSVSWYQQTPGQGLQFLFEYFSETQRNKGNFPGRFSGRQFSNSRSEMNVSTLELGDSALYLCASSPRASGIIAETQYFGPGTRLLVL.

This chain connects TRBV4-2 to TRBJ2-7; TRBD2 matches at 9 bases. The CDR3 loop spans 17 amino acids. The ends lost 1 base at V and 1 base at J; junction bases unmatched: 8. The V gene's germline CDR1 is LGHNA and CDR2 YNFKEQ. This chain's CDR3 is CASSQGWEREVSYEQYF. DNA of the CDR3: TGTGCCAGCAGCCAAGGTTGGGAGCGGGAGGTGTCCTACGAGCAGTACTTC.

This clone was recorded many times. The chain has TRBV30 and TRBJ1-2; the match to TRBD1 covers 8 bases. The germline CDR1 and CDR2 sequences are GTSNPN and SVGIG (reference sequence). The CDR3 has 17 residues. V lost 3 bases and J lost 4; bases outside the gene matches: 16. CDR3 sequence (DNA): TGTGCCTGGAGCACCCTCCTCATCAGGGGGCGCGCCTATGGCTACACCTTC. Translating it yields CAWSTLLIRGRAYGYTF. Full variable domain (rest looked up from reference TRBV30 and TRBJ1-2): SQTIHQWPATLVQPVGSPLSLECTVEGTSNPNLYWYRQAAGRGLQLLFYSVGIGQISSEVPQNLSASRPQDRQFILSSKKLLLSDSGFYLCAWSTLLIRGRAYGYTFGSGTRLTVV.

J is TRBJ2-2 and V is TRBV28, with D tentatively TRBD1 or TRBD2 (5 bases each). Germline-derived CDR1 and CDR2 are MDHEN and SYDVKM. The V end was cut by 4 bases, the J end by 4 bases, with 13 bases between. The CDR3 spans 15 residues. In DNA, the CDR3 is TGTGCCAGCAGTTATCGGGGCAGCGGCACCGGGGAGCTGTTTTTT. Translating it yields CASSYRGSGTGELFF.

The CDR3 DNA reads TGTGCCAGTTCGGACAGGGTTAACTATGGCTACACCTTC. Its protein product is CASSDRVNYGYTF. This sequence joins TRBV7-2 and TRBJ1-2; the match to TRBD1 covers 8 bases. The ends lost 9 bases at V and 1 base at J; junction bases unmatched: 4. Germline CDR1 reads SGHTA; CDR2 reads FQGNSA. There are 13 residues in the CDR3.